A single sample gave rise to the 6 T cell receptor beta chains below, sequenced in a study of control samples from healthy donors and cancer patients (TCRdb year 2020). Libraries were built with the immunoSEQ multiplex PCR assay. Drawn from immuneACCESS, this table holds only the in-frame rearrangements with V and J called that TCRdb kept. Clones are partly lost; checked studies trace under half to an unresolved V gene and leave the rest unexplained. The sample includes 120,000 or so clones, with approximately 92% observed a single time. In total, the top ten clones hold under 0.7% of the sample. The sequenced sample was PBMCs. The receptors derive from a man at least 80 years old with head and neck cancer.

The V call is TRBV5-1, the J call TRBJ1-1; D is ambiguous. Germline CDR1 SGHRS, CDR2 YFSETQ. This CDR3 comprises 14 residues. V was shortened by 7 bases and J by 4 bases, with 17 bases between the two germline ends. In DNA form, the CDR3 reads TGCGCCAGCTCCTCACGTGGCGGCGGCACTGAAGCTTTCTTT. This codes for CASSSRGGGTEAFF.

The chain carries TRBV10-1 and TRBJ2-3, with D unresolved. Deletions cut 0 bases from V and 5 bases from J, with 6 bases between. The CDR3 is 13 residues long. From germline, CDR1 is WNHNN and CDR2 SYGVQD (reference sequence). The CDR3 bases are TGCGCCAGCAGTGAGTCTGGCGGAGATACGCAGTATTTT. This translates into CASSESGGDTQYF.

The V and J genes are TRBV7-9 and TRBJ1-4; D unclear. This CDR3 is built from 14 residues. CDR1 is SEHNR, CDR2 FQNEAQ, per germline (reference sequence). Trimming removed 1 base from V and 7 bases from J, with 10 bases in between. The CDR3 loop is CASSLGGLGEKLFF. Written as DNA, the CDR3 is TGTGCCAGCAGCTTAGGAGGTTTGGGTGAAAAACTGTTTTTT.

This clone was seen only once. The chain is built from TRBV6-5 and TRBJ1-1; D ambiguous. This CDR3 spans 14 amino acids. The germline gives CDR1 MNHEY, CDR2 SVGAGI. Trimming left V 7 bases short and J 3 bases short, with 15 bases between. Written as DNA, the CDR3 is TGTGCCAGCATTCTAGAAGGGTGGGACACTGAAGCTTTCTTT. This encodes CASILEGWDTEAFF.

The V call is TRBV5-4, the J call TRBJ2-3; TRBD1 aligns across 11 bases. V trimming: 2 bases; J trimming: 4 bases; junction bases outside the gene matches: 3. The CDR3 runs 15 residues. Germline V gives CDR1 SGHNT, CDR2 YYREEE (reference sequence). CDR3 sequence reads: CASSFPGQGADTQYF. The CDR3 nucleotides read TGTGCCAGCAGCTTCCCGGGACAGGGGGCAGATACGCAGTATTTT.

The chain links TRBV14 to TRBJ2-5; 7 bases match TRBD1. This CDR3 comprises 16 residues. The germline CDR1 and CDR2 sequences are SGHDN and FVKESK. V shed 0 bases and J 7 bases; nucleotides not matched to a gene: 11. The CDR3 sequence: CASSQEGQQRKGTQYF. For the CDR3, the DNA is TGTGCCAGCAGCCAAGAGGGACAGCAACGAAAAGGGACCCAGTACTTC.